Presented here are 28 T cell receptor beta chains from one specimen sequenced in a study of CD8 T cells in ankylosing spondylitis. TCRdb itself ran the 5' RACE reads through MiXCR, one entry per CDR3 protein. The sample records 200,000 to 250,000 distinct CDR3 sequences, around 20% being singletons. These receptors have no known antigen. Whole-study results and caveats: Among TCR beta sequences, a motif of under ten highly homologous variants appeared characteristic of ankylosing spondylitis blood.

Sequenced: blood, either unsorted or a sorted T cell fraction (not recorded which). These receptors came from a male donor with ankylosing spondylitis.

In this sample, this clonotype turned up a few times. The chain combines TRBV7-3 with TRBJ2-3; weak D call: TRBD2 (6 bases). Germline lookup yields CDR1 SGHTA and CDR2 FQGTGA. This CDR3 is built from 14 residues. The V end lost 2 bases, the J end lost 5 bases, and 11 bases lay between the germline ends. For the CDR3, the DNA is TGTGCCAGCAGCTTAGGCGGGACGGGAGATACGCAGTATTTT. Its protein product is CASSLGGTGDTQYF.

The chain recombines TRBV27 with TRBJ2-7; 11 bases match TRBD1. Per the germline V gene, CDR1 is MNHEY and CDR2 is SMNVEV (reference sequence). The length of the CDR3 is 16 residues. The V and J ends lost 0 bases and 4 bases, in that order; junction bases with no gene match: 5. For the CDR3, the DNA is TGTGCCAGCAGTTTATCGGGGGGGACAGGGGGTTACGAGCAGTACTTC. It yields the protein CASSLSGGTGGYEQYF.

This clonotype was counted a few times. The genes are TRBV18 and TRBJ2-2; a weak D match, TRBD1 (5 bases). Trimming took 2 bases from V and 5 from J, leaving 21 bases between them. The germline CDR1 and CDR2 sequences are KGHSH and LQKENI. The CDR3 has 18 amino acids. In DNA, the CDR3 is TGTGCCAGCTCACCATGGGGATCGCCCCAGGGTCGAACCGGGGAGCTGTTTTTT. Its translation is CASSPWGSPQGRTGELFF.

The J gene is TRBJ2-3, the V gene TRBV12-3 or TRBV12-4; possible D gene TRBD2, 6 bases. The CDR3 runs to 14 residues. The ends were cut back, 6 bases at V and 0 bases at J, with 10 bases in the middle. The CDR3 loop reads CASSSGLSTDTQYF. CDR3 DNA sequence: TGTGCCAGCAGCTCGGGACTCAGCACAGATACGCAGTATTTT.

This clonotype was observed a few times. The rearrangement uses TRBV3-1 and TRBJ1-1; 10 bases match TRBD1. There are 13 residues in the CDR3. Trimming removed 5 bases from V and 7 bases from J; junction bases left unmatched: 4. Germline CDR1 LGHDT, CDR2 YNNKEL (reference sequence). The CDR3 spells CASSSGQGFEAFF. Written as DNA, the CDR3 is TGTGCCAGCAGCTCGGGACAGGGGTTTGAAGCTTTCTTT.

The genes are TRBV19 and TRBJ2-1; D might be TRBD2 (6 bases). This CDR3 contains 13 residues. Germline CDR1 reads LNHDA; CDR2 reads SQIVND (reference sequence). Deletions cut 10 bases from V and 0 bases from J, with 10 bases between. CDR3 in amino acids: CAIGGSSYNEQFF. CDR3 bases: TGTGCCATTGGGGGGTCCTCCTACAATGAGCAGTTCTTC.

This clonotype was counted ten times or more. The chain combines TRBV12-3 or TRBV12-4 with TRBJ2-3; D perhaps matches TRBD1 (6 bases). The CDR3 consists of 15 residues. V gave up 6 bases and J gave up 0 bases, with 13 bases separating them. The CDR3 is CASSPWTASTDTQYF. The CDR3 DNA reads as TGTGCCAGCAGCCCTTGGACAGCGAGCACAGATACGCAGTATTTT.

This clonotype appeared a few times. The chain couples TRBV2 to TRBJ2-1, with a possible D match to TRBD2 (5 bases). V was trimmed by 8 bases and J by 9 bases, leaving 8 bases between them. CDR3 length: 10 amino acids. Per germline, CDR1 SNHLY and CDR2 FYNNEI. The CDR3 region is CASAEGEQFF. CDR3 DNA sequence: TGTGCCAGCGCCGAGGGTGAGCAGTTCTTC.

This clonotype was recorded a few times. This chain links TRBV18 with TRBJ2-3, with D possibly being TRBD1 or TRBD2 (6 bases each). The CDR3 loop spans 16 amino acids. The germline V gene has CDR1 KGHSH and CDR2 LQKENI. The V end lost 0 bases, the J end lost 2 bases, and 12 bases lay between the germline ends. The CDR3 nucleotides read TGTGCCAGCTCACCACCCCCAAGGGGGGCCACAGATACGCAGTATTTT. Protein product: CASSPPPRGATDTQYF.

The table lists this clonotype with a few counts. CDR3 coding DNA: TGTGCCAGCAGCTTAGAAGGGGGACAGGAGCCGAACACCGGGGAGCTGTTTTTT. This sequence encodes CASSLEGGQEPNTGELFF. The rearrangement links TRBV11-1 to TRBJ2-2; 8 nucleotides match TRBD1. The CDR3 totals 18 residues. Trimming cost V 1 base and J 0 bases; bases outside gene matches: 7. The germline V gene has CDR1 SGHAT and CDR2 FQDESV (reference sequence).

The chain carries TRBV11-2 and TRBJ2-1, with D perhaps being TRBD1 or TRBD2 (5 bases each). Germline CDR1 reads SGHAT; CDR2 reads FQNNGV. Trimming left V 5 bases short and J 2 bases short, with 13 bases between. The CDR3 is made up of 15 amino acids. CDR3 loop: CASSLTEGPYNEQFF. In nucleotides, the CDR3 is TGTGCCAGCAGCCTTACAGAGGGGCCCTACAATGAGCAGTTCTTC.

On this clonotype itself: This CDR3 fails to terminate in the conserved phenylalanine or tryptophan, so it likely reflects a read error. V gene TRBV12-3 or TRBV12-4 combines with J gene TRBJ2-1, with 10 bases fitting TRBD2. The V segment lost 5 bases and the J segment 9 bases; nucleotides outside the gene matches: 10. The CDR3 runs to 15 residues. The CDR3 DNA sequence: TGTGCCAGCAGTCCCAGCGGGGGGGCCGGTGGTGAGCAGTTCCTC. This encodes CASSPSGGAGGEQFL.

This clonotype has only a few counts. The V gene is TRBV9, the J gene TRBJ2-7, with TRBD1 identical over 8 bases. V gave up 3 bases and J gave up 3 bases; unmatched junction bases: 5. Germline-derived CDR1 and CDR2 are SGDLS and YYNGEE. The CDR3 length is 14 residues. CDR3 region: CASSEGTGDYEQYF. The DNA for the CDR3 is TGTGCCAGCAGCGAGGGGACAGGTGACTACGAGCAGTACTTC.

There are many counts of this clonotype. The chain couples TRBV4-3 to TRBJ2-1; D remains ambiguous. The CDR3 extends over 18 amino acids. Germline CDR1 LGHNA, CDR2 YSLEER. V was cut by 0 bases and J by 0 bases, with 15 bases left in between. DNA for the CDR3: TGCGCCAGCAGCCAAGATTTGGTCTACCCGAACTCCTACAATGAGCAGTTCTTC. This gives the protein CASSQDLVYPNSYNEQFF.

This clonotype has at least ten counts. The CDR3 here is CSATTEAPAKNIQYF. The CDR3 DNA is TGCAGTGCTACGACCGAGGCGCCCGCCAAAAACATTCAGTACTTC. The genes are TRBV20-1 and TRBJ2-4; unclear D gene. CDR3 length equals 15 residues. Trimming stripped 4 bases from V and 1 base from J, with 14 bases between. CDR1 DFQATT and CDR2 SNEGSKA come from the germline V gene (reference sequence).

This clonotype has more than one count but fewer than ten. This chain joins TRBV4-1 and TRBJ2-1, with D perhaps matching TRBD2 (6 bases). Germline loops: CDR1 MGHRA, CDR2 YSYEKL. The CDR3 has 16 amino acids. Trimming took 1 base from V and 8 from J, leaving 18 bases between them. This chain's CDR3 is CASSQVEKTSGYEQFF. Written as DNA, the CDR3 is TGCGCCAGCAGCCAAGTAGAGAAGACTAGTGGCTATGAGCAGTTCTTC.

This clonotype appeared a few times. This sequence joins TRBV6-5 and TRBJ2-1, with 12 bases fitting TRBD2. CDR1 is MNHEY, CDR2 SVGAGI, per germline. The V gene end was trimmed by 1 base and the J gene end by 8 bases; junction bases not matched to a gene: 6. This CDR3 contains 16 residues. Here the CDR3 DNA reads TGTGCCAGCAGTTACTTGACTAGCGGGAGTTACCATGAGCAGTTCTTC. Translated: CASSYLTSGSYHEQFF.

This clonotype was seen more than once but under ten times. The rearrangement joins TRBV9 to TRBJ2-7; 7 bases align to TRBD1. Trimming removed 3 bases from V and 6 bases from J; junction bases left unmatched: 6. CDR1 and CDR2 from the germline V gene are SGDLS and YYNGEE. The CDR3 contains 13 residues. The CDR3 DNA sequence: TGTGCCAGCAGCGACGGACAGGCCCTCGAGCAGTACTTC. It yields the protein CASSDGQALEQYF.

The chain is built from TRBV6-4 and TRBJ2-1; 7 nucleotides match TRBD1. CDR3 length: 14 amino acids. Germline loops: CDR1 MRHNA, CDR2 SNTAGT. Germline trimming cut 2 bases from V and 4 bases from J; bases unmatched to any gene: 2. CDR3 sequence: CASSDGQEYNEQFF. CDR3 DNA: TGTGCCAGCAGTGACGGACAGGAATACAATGAGCAGTTCTTC.

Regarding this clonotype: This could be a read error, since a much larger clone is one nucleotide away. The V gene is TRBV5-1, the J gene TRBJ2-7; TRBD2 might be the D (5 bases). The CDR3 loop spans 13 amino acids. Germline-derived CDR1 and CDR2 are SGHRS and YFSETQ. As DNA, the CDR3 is TGCGCCAGCGGCTTGGACCCGGGGTACGAGCAGTACTTC. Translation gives CASGLDPGYEQYF.

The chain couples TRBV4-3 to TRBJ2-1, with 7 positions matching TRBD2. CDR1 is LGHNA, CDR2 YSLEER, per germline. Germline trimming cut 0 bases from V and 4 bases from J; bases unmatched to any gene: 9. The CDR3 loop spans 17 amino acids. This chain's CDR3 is CASSQEWGTGLYNEQFF. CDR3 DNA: TGCGCCAGCAGCCAAGAATGGGGAACGGGACTATACAATGAGCAGTTCTTC.

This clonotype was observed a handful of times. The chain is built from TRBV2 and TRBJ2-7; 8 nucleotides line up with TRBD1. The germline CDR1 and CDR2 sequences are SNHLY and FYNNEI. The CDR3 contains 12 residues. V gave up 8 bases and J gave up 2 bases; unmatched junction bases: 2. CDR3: CASLTGAYEQYF. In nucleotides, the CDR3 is TGTGCCAGCCTGACAGGGGCCTACGAGCAGTACTTC.

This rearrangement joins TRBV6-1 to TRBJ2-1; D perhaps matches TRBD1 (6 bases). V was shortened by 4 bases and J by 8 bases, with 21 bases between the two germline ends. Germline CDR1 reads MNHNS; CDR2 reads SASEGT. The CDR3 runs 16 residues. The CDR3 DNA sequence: TGTGCCAGCAGTGCCCCCGGGACACCGGGCGGCGATGAGCAGTTCTTC. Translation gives CASSAPGTPGGDEQFF.

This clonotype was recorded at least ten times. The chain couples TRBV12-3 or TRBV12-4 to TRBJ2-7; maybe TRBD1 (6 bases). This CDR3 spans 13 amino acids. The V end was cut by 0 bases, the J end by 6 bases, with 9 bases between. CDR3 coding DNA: TGTGCCAGCAGTTTAGCCCCCAGGGGCGAGCAGTACTTC. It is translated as CASSLAPRGEQYF.

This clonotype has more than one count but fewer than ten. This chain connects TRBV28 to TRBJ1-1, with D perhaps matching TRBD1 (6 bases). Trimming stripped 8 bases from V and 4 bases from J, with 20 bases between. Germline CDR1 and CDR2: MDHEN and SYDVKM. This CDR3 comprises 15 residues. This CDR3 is CASDGDLFRGTEAFF. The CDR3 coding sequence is TGTGCCAGCGATGGGGACCTTTTCAGGGGCACTGAAGCTTTCTTT.

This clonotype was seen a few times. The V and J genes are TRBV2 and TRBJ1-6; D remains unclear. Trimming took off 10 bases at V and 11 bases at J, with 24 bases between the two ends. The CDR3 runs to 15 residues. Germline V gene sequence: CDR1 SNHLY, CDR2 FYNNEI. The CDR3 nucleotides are TGTGCCACTCAAATATCAGGAGGTGGATCCGCACCCCTCCACTTT. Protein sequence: CATQISGGGSAPLHF.

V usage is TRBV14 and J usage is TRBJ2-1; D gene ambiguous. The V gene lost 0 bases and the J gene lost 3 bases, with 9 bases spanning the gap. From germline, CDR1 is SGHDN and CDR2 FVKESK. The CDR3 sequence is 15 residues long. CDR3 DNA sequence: TGTGCCAGCAGCCAAGAACCGGGCTTCTACAATGAGCAGTTCTTC. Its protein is CASSQEPGFYNEQFF.

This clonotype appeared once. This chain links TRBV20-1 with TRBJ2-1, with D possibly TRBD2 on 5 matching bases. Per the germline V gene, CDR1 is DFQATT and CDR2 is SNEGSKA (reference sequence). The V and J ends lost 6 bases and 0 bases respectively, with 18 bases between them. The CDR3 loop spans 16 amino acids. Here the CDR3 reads CSADSPRDYSYNEQFF. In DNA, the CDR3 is TGCAGTGCGGATAGCCCCAGAGACTACTCCTACAATGAGCAGTTCTTC.